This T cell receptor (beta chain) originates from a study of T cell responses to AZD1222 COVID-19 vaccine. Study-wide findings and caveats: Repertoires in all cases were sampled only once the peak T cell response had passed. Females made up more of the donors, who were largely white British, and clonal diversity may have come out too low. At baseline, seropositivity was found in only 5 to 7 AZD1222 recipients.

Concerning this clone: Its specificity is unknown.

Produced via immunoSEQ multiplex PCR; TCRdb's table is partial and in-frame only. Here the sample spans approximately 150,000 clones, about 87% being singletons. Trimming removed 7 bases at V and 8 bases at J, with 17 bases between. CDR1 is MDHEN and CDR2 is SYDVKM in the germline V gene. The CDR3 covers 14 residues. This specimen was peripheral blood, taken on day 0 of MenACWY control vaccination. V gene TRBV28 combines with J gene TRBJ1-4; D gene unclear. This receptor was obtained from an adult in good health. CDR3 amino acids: CASNTLSGREKLFF. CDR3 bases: TGTGCCAGCAACACTTTGTCGGGCCGGGAAAAACTGTTTTTT.